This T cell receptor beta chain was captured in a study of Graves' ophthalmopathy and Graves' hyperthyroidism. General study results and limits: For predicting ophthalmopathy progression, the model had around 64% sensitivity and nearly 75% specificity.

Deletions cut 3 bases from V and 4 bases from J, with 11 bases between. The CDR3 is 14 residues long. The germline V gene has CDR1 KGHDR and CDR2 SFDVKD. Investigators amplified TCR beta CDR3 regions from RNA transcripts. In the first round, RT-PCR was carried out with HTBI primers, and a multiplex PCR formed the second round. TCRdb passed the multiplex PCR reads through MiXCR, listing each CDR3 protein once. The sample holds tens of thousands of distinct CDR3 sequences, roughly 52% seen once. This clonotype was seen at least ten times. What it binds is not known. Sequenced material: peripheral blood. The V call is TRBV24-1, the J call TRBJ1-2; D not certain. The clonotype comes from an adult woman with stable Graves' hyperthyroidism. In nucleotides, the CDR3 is TGTGCCACCAGTGATCCCCACGATCTCTATGGCTACACCTTC. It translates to CATSDPHDLYGYTF.